The 11 T cell receptor beta chains listed next were all sequenced from one sample in a study of T cell responses to AZD1222 COVID-19 vaccine. Here immunoSEQ multiplex PCR was the method, and the copy in TCRdb shows in-frame clones only, minus some. The table has roughly 100,000 clones, roughly 90% seen once. Sequencing was performed on peripheral blood, taken 28 days after the second AZD1222 dose. These receptors came from an adult who received the AZD1222 COVID-19 vaccine.

This chain uses TRBV29-1 with TRBJ1-1; the D is unclear. There are 11 residues in the CDR3. The germline CDR1 and CDR2 sequences are SQVTM and ANQGSEA. The ends were cut back, 0 bases at V and 13 bases at J, with 12 bases in the middle. The CDR3 protein is CSVEDGRLVFF. The CDR3 coding sequence is TGCAGCGTTGAAGATGGGAGGCTAGTTTTCTTT.

The chain carries TRBV11-2 and TRBJ2-1; TRBD2 agrees at 10 bases. Per the germline V gene, CDR1 is SGHAT and CDR2 is FQNNGV. Trimming removed 6 bases from V and 6 bases from J; junction bases left unmatched: 8. The CDR3 length is 15 residues. The CDR3 DNA reads as TGTGCCAGCAGGGGGGCGGCTAGCGGGAGCAATGAGCAGTTCTTC. Its translation is CASRGAASGSNEQFF.

The CDR3 DNA sequence: TGTGCCAGCAGTTTTTTGGTGAATCAGCCCCAGCATTTT. Translated: CASSFLVNQPQHF. J is TRBJ1-5 and V is TRBV27; no clear D. Germline V CDR1 and CDR2: MNHEY, SMNVEV (reference sequence). The CDR3 consists of 13 residues. Trimming took 3 bases from V and 4 from J, leaving 7 bases between them.

The gene calls are TRBV6-5 and TRBJ1-5; 9 bases are shared with TRBD1. V lost 10 bases to trimming and J lost 3 bases; unmatched junction nucleotides: 4. This CDR3 spans 13 amino acids. Germline assignment: CDR1 MNHEY and CDR2 SVGAGI. CDR3 residues: CATQGASNQPQHF. For the CDR3, the DNA is TGTGCCACACAGGGGGCGTCCAATCAGCCCCAGCATTTT.

The chain is built from TRBV27 and TRBJ2-7; tentatively, D is TRBD2 (6 bases). CDR1 and CDR2 from the germline V gene are MNHEY and SMNVEV (reference sequence). CDR3 size: 14 residues. The V end lost 6 bases, the J end lost 5 bases, and 17 bases lay between the germline ends. In DNA form, the CDR3 reads TGTGCCAGCAGGTCTTTTGGGGGGAACCACGAGCAGTACTTC. Protein product: CASRSFGGNHEQYF.

This sequence joins TRBV2 and TRBJ2-7; the D gene is possibly TRBD2 (5 bases). Trimming pared 4 bases from V and 9 bases from J, leaving 16 bases between. Germline V gives CDR1 SNHLY, CDR2 FYNNEI. The CDR3 length is 13 residues. CDR3 coding DNA: TGTGCCAGCAGTGTCTGGTACGGGAACGGGCAGTACTTC. This gives the protein CASSVWYGNGQYF. Full variable domain (rest looked up from reference TRBV2 and TRBJ2-7): EPEVTQTPSHQVTQMGQEVILRCVPISNHLYFYWYRQILGQKVEFLVSFYNNEISEKSEIFDDQFSVERPDGSNFTLKIRSTKLEDSAMYFCASSVWYGNGQYFGPGTRLTVT.

The chain employs TRBV24-1 and TRBJ1-2; TRBD1 matches at 7 bases. V trimming: 3 bases; J trimming: 4 bases; junction bases outside the gene matches: 4. Germline V gene sequence: CDR1 KGHDR, CDR2 SFDVKD. The CDR3 extends over 14 amino acids. The CDR3 DNA is TGTGCCACCAGTGATGGGGGACAGCCCTATGGCTACACCTTC. As protein: CATSDGGQPYGYTF.

The rearrangement links TRBV11-2 to TRBJ2-1; no reliable D call. Trimming removed 0 bases from V and 14 bases from J, with 14 bases in between. CDR3 size: 13 residues. Germline V gene sequence: CDR1 SGHAT, CDR2 FQNNGV. In nucleotides, the CDR3 is TGTGCCAGCAGCTTAGATGGTAGAGGACCAAAGTTCTTC. Translation: CASSLDGRGPKFF.

The gene calls are TRBV19 and TRBJ1-5; D uncertain. Trimming took 8 bases from V and 1 from J, leaving 3 bases between them. Germline V CDR1 and CDR2: LNHDA, SQIVND (reference sequence). The CDR3 is 11 residues long. The CDR3 region is CASGSNQPQHF. The CDR3 DNA follows: TGTGCCAGTGGGAGCAATCAGCCCCAGCATTTT.

J is TRBJ2-7 and V is TRBV6-6; perhaps TRBD2 as D (6 bases). Germline assignment: CDR1 MNHNY and CDR2 SVGAGI (reference sequence). The CDR3 has 14 amino acids. Trimming took 5 bases from V and 4 from J, leaving 15 bases between them. CDR3 coding DNA: TGTGCCAGCAGTCCCTCGGGACTCCCATACGAGCAGTACTTC. This gives the protein CASSPSGLPYEQYF.

The chain employs TRBV19 and TRBJ1-2; 7 nucleotides match TRBD1. The length of the CDR3 is 13 residues. The germline gives CDR1 LNHDA, CDR2 SQIVND (reference sequence). V shed 4 bases and J 5 bases; nucleotides not matched to a gene: 4. Here the CDR3 reads CASSRGQTYGYTF. The CDR3 DNA is TGTGCCAGTAGTAGGGGACAGACTTATGGCTACACCTTC. Using reference TRBV19 and TRBJ1-2 for the parts outside the CDR3, the full variable domain is DGGITQSPKYLFRKEGQNVTLSCEQNLNHDAMYWYRQDPGQGLRLIYYSQIVNDFQKGDIAEGYSVSREKKESFPLTVTSAQKNPTAFYLCASSRGQTYGYTFGSGTRLTVV.